The source of this T cell receptor beta chain is a study of blood T cell repertoires in COVID-19. On the study more broadly: Sites in the United States, Italy and Spain provided acute and convalescent COVID-19 samples. T cells, B-cell-depleted T cells, or PBMCs supplied cDNA or gDNA.

A few counts support this clone. Authors' processing steps: Reference gene primers were amplified, and this amplification served to estimate nucleated cell counts. Assay: immunoSEQ multiplex PCR; the TCRdb copy retains only in-frame clones and omits some. The V and J calls and clone size come from that table; D and trimming were worked out from the DNA. Seen here are about 280,000 clones, roughly four fifths observed once, and the top ten hold more than 8%. The clonotype comes from a woman in her fifties or sixties who had recovered from COVID-19. Source material: peripheral blood.

For the CDR3, the DNA is TGTGCCAGCAGCATAACTAGCGGGGGACACCCCGGGACGCAGTATTTT. It yields the protein CASSITSGGHPGTQYF. This chain links TRBV9 with TRBJ2-3; the match to TRBD2 covers 11 bases. The CDR3 contains 16 residues. The V segment lost 4 bases and the J segment 9 bases; nucleotides outside the gene matches: 13. The germline gives CDR1 SGDLS, CDR2 YYNGEE.